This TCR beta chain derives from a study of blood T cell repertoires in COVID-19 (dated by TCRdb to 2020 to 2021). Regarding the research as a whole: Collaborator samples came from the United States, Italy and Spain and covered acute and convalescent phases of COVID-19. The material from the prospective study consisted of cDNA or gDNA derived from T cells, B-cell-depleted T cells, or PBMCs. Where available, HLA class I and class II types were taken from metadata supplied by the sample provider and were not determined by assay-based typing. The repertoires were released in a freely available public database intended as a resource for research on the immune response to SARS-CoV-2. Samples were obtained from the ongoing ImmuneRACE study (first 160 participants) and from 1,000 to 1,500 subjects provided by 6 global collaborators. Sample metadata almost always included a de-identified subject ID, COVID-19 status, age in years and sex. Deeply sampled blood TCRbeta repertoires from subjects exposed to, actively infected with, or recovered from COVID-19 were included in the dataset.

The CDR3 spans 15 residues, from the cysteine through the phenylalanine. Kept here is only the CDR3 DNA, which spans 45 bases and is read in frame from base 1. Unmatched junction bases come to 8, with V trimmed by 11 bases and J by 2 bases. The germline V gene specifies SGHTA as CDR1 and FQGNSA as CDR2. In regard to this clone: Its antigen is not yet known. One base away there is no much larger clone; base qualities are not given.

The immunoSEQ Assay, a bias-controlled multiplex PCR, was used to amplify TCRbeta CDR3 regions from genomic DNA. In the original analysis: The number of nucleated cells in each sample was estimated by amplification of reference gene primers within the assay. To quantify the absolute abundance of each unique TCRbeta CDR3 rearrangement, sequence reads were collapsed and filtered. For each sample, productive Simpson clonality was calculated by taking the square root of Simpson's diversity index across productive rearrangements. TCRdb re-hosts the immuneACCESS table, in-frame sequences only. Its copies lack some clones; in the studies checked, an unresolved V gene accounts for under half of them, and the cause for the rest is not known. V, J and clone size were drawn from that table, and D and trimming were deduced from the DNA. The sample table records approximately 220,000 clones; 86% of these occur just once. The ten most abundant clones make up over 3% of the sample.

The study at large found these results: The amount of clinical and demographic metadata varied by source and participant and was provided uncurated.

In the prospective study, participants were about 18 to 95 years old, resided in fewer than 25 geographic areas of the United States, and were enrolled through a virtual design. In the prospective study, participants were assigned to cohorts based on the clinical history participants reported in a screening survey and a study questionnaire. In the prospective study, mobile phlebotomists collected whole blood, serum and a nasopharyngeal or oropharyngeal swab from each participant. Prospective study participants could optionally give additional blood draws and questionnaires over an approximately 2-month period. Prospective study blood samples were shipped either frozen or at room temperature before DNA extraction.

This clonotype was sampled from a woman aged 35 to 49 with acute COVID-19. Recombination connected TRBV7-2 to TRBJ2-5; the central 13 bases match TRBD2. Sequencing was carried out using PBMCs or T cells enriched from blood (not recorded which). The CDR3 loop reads CAGSTSGGRQETQYF. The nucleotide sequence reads TGTGCCGGTTCGACTAGCGGGGGGCGGCAAGAGACCCAGTACTTC.